This T cell receptor (beta chain) is drawn from a study of vaccination effects on CD4 cells after COVID-19. Study as a whole: Post-vaccine sampling occurred a median 72 days after the second dose. Whole-study findings and limits: Few convalescent patients and no early post-infection timepoints were included in the study.

With 4 bases clipped from V and 7 bases from J, the junction kept 10 bases outside the gene matches. The CDR3 is 16 amino acids. CDR1 is SGHRS and CDR2 is YFSETQ in the germline V gene. For this clone: Its antigen is still unknown.

Before sequencing, viral peptide pools were used by the ViraFEST assay to expand antigen-specific CD4+ T cells. With 9 to 11 days of culture completed, CD4+ T cells were isolated. All study participants received two doses of BNT162b2 or mRNA-1273 vaccine. Each culture well received a few million PBMC. These cells were then cultured in IMDM with 7.5 to 10 IU/ml IL-2 and 10 ug/ml peptides. Assay: immunoSEQ multiplex PCR; the TCRdb copy retains only in-frame clones and omits some. The table records tens of thousands of clones, 70% to 90% of them present only once. The sample was CD4+ T cells from PBMCs cultured with HCoV-229E spike peptides, taken after COVID-19 vaccination. This TCR was sampled from a human donor who received a COVID-19 vaccine. The V and J genes are TRBV5-1 and TRBJ1-6; 8 bases agree with TRBD1. For the CDR3, the DNA is TGCGCCAGCAGCCCTCTAACAGGGGGATCGAATTCACCCCTCCACTTT. Protein: CASSPLTGGSNSPLHF.